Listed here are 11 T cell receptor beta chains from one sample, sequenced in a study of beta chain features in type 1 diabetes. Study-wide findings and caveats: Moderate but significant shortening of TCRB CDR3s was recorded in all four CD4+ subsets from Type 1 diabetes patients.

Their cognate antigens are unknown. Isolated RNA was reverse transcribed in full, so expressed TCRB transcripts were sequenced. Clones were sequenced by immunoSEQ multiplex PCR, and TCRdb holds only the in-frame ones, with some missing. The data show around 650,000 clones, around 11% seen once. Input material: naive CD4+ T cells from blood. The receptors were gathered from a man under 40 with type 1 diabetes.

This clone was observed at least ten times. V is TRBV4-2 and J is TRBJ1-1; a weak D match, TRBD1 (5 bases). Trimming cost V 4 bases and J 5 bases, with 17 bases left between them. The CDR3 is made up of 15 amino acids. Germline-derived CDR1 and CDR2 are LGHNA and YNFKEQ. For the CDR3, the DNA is TGTGCCAGCAGCCCTCCGGACACCCTACGGACTGAAGCTTTCTTT. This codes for CASSPPDTLRTEAFF.

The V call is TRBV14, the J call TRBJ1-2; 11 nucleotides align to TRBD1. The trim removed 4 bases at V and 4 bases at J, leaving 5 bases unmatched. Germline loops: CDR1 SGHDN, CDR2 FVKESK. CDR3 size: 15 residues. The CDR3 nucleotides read TGTGCCAGCAGCCCAAGGACAGGGGGCGGCTATGGCTACACCTTC. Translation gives CASSPRTGGGYGYTF.

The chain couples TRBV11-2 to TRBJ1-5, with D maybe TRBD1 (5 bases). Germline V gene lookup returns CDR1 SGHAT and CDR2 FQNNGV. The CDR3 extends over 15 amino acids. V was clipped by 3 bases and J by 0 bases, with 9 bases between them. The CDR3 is CASSLGLNSNQPQHF. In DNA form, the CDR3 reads TGTGCCAGCAGCTTGGGACTTAATAGCAATCAGCCCCAGCATTTT.

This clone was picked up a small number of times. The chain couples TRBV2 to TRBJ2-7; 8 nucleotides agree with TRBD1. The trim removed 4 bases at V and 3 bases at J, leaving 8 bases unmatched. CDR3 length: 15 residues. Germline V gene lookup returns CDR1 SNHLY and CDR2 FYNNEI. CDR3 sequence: CASSALGQGYYEQYF. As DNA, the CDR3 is TGTGCCAGCAGTGCCCTCGGACAGGGCTACTACGAGCAGTACTTC.

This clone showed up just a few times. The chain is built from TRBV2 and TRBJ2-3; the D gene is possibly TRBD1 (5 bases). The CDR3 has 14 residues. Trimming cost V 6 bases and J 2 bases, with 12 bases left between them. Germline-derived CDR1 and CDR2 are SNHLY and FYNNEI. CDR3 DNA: TGTGCCAGCAGATTGGACAAAAACACAGATACGCAGTATTTT. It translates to CASRLDKNTDTQYF.

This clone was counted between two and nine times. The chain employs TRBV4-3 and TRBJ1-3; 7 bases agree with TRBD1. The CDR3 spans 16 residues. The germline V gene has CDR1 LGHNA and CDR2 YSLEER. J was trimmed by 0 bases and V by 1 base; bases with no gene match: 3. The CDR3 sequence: CASSQAQGSSGNTIYF. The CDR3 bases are TGCGCCAGCAGCCAAGCACAGGGGAGCTCTGGAAACACCATATATTTT.

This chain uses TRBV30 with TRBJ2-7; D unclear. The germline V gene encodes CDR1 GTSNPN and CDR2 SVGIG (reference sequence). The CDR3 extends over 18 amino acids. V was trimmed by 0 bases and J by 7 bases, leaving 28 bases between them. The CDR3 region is CAWSVQYERTATALEQYF. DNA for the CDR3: TGTGCCTGGAGTGTACAATATGAGAGGACCGCCACGGCCTTGGAGCAGTACTTC. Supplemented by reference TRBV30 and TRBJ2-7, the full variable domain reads SQTIHQWPATLVQPVGSPLSLECTVEGTSNPNLYWYRQAAGRGLQLLFYSVGIGQISSEVPQNLSASRPQDRQFILSSKKLLLSDSGFYLCAWSVQYERTATALEQYFGPGTRLTVT.

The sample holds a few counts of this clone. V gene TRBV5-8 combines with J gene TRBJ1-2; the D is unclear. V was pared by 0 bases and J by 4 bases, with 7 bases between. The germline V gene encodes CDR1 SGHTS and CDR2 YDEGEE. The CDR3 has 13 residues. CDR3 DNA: TGTGCCAGCAGCTTGGTACCAAGCTATGGCTACACCTTC. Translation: CASSLVPSYGYTF.

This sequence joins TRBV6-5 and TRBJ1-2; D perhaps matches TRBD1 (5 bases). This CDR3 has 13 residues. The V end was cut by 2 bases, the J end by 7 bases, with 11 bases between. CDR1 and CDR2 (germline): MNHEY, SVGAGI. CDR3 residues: CASSYVEGSGYTF. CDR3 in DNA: TGTGCCAGCAGTTACGTGGAGGGGTCTGGCTACACCTTC.

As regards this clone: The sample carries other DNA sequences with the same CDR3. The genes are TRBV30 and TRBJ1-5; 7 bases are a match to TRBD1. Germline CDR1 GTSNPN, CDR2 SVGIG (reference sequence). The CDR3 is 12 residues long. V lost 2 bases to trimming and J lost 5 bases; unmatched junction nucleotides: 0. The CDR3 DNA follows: TGTGCCTGGAGTACAGGGGATCAGCCCCAGCATTTT. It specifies CAWSTGDQPQHF.

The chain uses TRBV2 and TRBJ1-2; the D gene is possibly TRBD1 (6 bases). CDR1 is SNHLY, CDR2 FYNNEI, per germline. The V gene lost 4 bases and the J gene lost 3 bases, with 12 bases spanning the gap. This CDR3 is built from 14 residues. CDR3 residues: CASSGRKGDYGYTF. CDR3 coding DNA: TGTGCCAGCAGTGGGAGAAAGGGGGACTATGGCTACACCTTC.